This T cell receptor beta chain appears in the sequencing data of a study of blood T cell repertoires in COVID-19. As for the study in general: COVID-19 samples, acute and convalescent, were from the United States, Italy and Spain. PBMCs, B-cell-depleted T cells, or T cells were the source of the cDNA or gDNA that made up the material.

TCRdb's copy holds only in-frame clones and misses some; the assay was immunoSEQ multiplex PCR. The table lists around 89,000 clones, approximately 88% of them singletons, with under 0.6% in the top ten. In germline, CDR1 is ENHRY, CDR2 SYGVKD. Trimming cost V 4 bases and J 3 bases; bases outside gene matches: 4. The CDR3 is made up of 14 amino acids. The chain employs TRBV10-3 and TRBJ2-7; the match to TRBD1 covers 9 bases. The sequence derives from a man aged 55 to 69 with acute or convalescent COVID-19. Sequenced sample: peripheral blood. The CDR3 reads CAISGGQGGYEQYF. The CDR3 DNA reads as TGTGCCATCAGTGGGGGACAGGGCGGCTACGAGCAGTACTTC.